The clone carrying this TCR beta chain has just a few counts. Its matching antigen is unknown. Germline CDR1 LGHNA, CDR2 YNFKEQ. After removal of 7 bases from V and 3 bases from J, the junction contained 4 bases not matched to a gene. This CDR3 spans 14 amino acids. This sample is part of a study of OX40 agonist ivuxolimab in advanced cancers. Study background: The drug used for patients, ivuxolimab, was an agonistic anti-OX40 (CD134) antibody. Three patients, one with hepatocellular carcinoma and two with cutaneous melanoma, achieved partial responses.

TCRdb's table, derived via immunoSEQ multiplex PCR, lists solely in-frame clones and lacks some. This sample has about 100,000 clones, with approximately 90% found just once. Autoimmune disease history or systemic immunosuppression was exclusionary. General study results and limits: In general, CD8+ T cells held more expanded clones than CD4+ did, on average.

The receptor was isolated from an adult with an advanced solid tumor such as melanoma, head and neck, liver or kidney cancer. Sequenced material: CD4+ or CD8+ T cells sorted from blood, taken in a trial of the OX40 agonist ivuxolimab. This chain joins TRBV4-2 and TRBJ2-1; 9 nucleotides match TRBD2. This CDR3 is CASTTAGGYNEQFF. The CDR3 DNA reads TGTGCCAGCACCACAGCGGGGGGCTACAATGAGCAGTTCTTC.